The entry that follows covers one TCR beta chain sequence. In germline, CDR1 is KGHSH, CDR2 LQKENI. This CDR3 has 14 residues. V was pared by 4 bases and J by 7 bases, with 4 bases of the junction left unmatched. The data originate from a study of blood T cell repertoires in COVID-19. As for the study in general: Italy, Spain and the United States were the sources of the convalescent and acute COVID-19 samples. The cDNA or gDNA used as material had been derived from T cells, B-cell-depleted T cells, or PBMCs.

Produced via immunoSEQ multiplex PCR; TCRdb's table is partial and in-frame only. This sample yields tens of thousands of clones, of which approximately 82% are seen a single time; approximately 6.3% belongs to the top ten. The chain employs TRBV18 and TRBJ2-5; 12 nucleotides match TRBD2. The receptor's source is a human donor in a cohort sampled during active or convalescent COVID-19. The source material was peripheral blood. The CDR3 is CASSRTSGERTQYF. The CDR3 nucleotides read TGTGCCAGCTCACGGACTAGCGGGGAGAGGACCCAGTACTTC.